The 26 T cell receptor beta chains below all came from one sample that was sequenced in a study of T cell responses to AZD1222 COVID-19 vaccine. Measured with immunoSEQ multiplex PCR; TCRdb has only the in-frame clones, and not every one. This sample has 150,000 or so clones, with around 90% found just once. The specimen comprised peripheral blood, sampled on day 0 of AZD1222 vaccination. The receptors were gathered from an adult in good health.

The chain has TRBV7-9 and TRBJ1-4; D unresolved. CDR3 size: 16 residues. Germline CDR1 SEHNR, CDR2 FQNEAQ (reference sequence). The V and J ends lost 6 bases and 2 bases respectively, with 16 bases between them. The CDR3 nucleotides read TGTGCCAGCAGTATAACCGGGGTCTCCACTAATGAAAAACTGTTTTTT. Its protein product is CASSITGVSTNEKLFF. The full variable domain, with the rest looked up from reference TRBV7-9 and TRBJ1-4, is DTGVSQNPRHKITKRGQNVTFRCDPISEHNRLYWYRQTLGQGPEFLTYFQNEAQLEKSRLLSDRFSAERPKGSFSTLEIQRTEQGDSAMYLCASSITGVSTNEKLFFGSGTQLSVL.

The J gene is TRBJ2-1, the V gene TRBV19; 9 bases are a match to TRBD2. V lost 2 bases to trimming and J lost 6 bases; unmatched junction nucleotides: 8. CDR3 length: 16 residues. The germline CDR1 and CDR2 sequences are LNHDA and SQIVND (reference sequence). This CDR3 reads CASSIRVLAGTNEQFF. DNA for the CDR3: TGTGCCAGTAGTATAAGGGTCCTAGCGGGAACCAATGAGCAGTTCTTC.

The rearrangement joins TRBV7-6 to TRBJ2-7, with no clear D. Germline V gives CDR1 SGHVS, CDR2 FNYEAQ. With 0 bases removed from V and 2 bases from J, the gap between germline ends came to 11 bases. This CDR3 contains 15 residues. CDR3 amino acids: CASSLADQATYEQYF. CDR3 bases: TGTGCCAGCAGCTTAGCCGACCAGGCCACCTACGAGCAGTACTTC. Looking up the rest from reference TRBV7-6 and TRBJ2-7 gives the full variable domain: GAGVSQSPRYKVTKRGQDVALRCDPISGHVSLYWYRQALGQGPEFLTYFNYEAQQDKSGLPNDRFSAERPEGSISTLTIQRTEQRDSAMYRCASSLADQATYEQYFGPGTRLTVT.

This sequence joins TRBV6-5 and TRBJ1-6, with 9 bases identical to TRBD1. The CDR3 has 15 amino acids. Germline V lookup: CDR1 MNHEY, CDR2 SVGAGI. The V segment lost 6 bases and the J segment 10 bases; nucleotides outside the gene matches: 10. The CDR3 DNA is TGTGCCAGCAGGGAGGGGGACAGGGATGAGTCACCCCTCCACTTT. Amino acids: CASREGDRDESPLHF.

V is TRBV10-2 and J is TRBJ2-1; no firm D call. The germline gives CDR1 WSHSY, CDR2 SAAADI. The CDR3 runs 13 residues. Trimming left V 4 bases short and J 7 bases short, with 11 bases between. CDR3 amino acids: CASSGDRWNEQFF. The CDR3 DNA follows: TGCGCCAGCAGTGGGGATAGATGGAATGAGCAGTTCTTC.

V is TRBV12-3 or TRBV12-4 and J is TRBJ2-2; D may be TRBD2 (6 bases). Trimming shortened V by 6 bases and J by 8 bases, and 13 bases separated the two germline ends. The CDR3 length is 13 residues. The CDR3 region is CASRPREAGELFF. The CDR3, as DNA: TGTGCCAGCAGACCTAGGGAGGCGGGGGAGCTGTTTTTT.

V is TRBV7-6 and J is TRBJ2-7, with TRBD1 identical over 7 bases. J was trimmed by 5 bases and V by 5 bases; bases with no gene match: 12. The CDR3 totals 15 residues. Germline values: CDR1 SGHVS, CDR2 FNYEAQ. The CDR3 is CASSTRQGVFHEQYF. The CDR3 DNA reads TGTGCCAGCAGCACTAGACAGGGCGTTTTCCACGAGCAGTACTTC.

The chain's CDR3 is CASSELFPPSVYNEQFF. Written as DNA, the CDR3 is TGTGCCAGCAGTGAATTATTCCCTCCTAGCGTCTACAATGAGCAGTTCTTC. This chain joins TRBV6-1 and TRBJ2-1; a weak D match, TRBD2 (6 bases). The CDR3 covers 17 residues. V shed 2 bases and J shed 3 bases, with 17 bases lying between them. Germline values: CDR1 MNHNS, CDR2 SASEGT.

The rearrangement uses TRBV27 and TRBJ1-1, with unresolved D. Germline V gene lookup returns CDR1 MNHEY and CDR2 SMNVEV (reference sequence). The V end lost 6 bases, the J end lost 11 bases, and 16 bases lay between the germline ends. This CDR3 contains 12 residues. This chain's CDR3 is CASSRQPGSAFF. In nucleotides, the CDR3 is TGTGCCAGCAGCCGGCAGCCCGGTTCGGCTTTCTTT.

The chain is built from TRBV27 and TRBJ2-4, with 7 bases aligning to TRBD2. The V gene's germline CDR1 is MNHEY and CDR2 SMNVEV (reference sequence). V was clipped by 5 bases and J by 4 bases; unmatched bases: 8. This CDR3 contains 15 residues. CDR3 in DNA: TGTGCCAGCAGTCCCCTTCCCGGGGGGAAAAACATTCAGTACTTC. This gives the protein CASSPLPGGKNIQYF.

The chain carries TRBV7-6 and TRBJ1-6; D uncertain. The CDR3 runs to 13 residues. Germline V CDR1 and CDR2: SGHVS, FNYEAQ. Trimming took 5 bases from V and 9 from J, leaving 11 bases between them. The CDR3 loop is CASSPREGSPLHF. The CDR3, as DNA: TGTGCCAGCAGCCCGCGCGAGGGTTCACCCCTCCACTTT.

This chain uses TRBV9 with TRBJ2-1; no reliable D call. Per germline, CDR1 SGDLS and CDR2 YYNGEE. The CDR3 sequence is 14 residues long. V lost 6 bases and J lost 2, with 12 bases in between. The CDR3 reads CASTEGPTYNEQFF. DNA of the CDR3: TGTGCCAGCACAGAAGGGCCGACCTACAATGAGCAGTTCTTC. Variable domain in full (rest from reference TRBV9 and TRBJ2-1): DSGVTQTPKHLITATGQRVTLRCSPRSGDLSVYWYQQSLDQGLQFLIQYYNGEERAKGNILERFSAQQFPDLHSELNLSSLELGDSALYFCASTEGPTYNEQFFGPGTRLTVL.

The rearrangement joins TRBV9 to TRBJ1-6; D is possibly TRBD1 (6 bases). V lost 3 bases and J lost 5, with 9 bases in between. The CDR3 consists of 14 residues. Germline assignment: CDR1 SGDLS and CDR2 YYNGEE. The CDR3 DNA reads as TGTGCCAGCAGCGCCGCAGGGGATAATTCACCCCTCCACTTT. The encoded protein is CASSAAGDNSPLHF.

J is TRBJ2-3 and V is TRBV19; TRBD2 agrees at 8 bases. Per the germline V gene, CDR1 is LNHDA and CDR2 is SQIVND (reference sequence). After removal of 5 bases from V and 4 bases from J, the junction contained 11 bases not matched to a gene. CDR3 length equals 16 residues. The CDR3 here is CASSPSGGVPPDTQYF. The CDR3 DNA reads TGTGCCAGTAGTCCAAGCGGGGGCGTCCCTCCAGATACGCAGTATTTT.

The V call is TRBV7-9, the J call TRBJ2-7; TRBD2 matches 10 bases. The CDR3 spans 18 residues. J lost 0 bases, V lost 1 base, and 9 bases had no gene match. CDR1 and CDR2 (germline): SEHNR, FQNEAQ (reference sequence). CDR3 DNA sequence: TGTGCCAGCAGCTTAGGAGGAGTTAGCGGGGGGAGCTCCTACGAGCAGTACTTC. This codes for CASSLGGVSGGSSYEQYF.

This clone occurred once. The J gene is TRBJ2-7, the V gene TRBV6-6; D remains ambiguous. The CDR3 totals 15 residues. Germline V lookup: CDR1 MNHNY, CDR2 SVGAGI (reference sequence). Between the trimmed V and J ends, which lost 4 bases and 0 bases, there was a span of 13 bases. This CDR3 is CASSFLTGYSYEQYF. The CDR3 nucleotides are TGTGCCAGCAGTTTTTTGACGGGCTACTCCTACGAGCAGTACTTC.

The chain joins TRBV9 to TRBJ1-3; no clear D. V gave up 0 bases and J gave up 4 bases, with 17 bases separating them. Germline values: CDR1 SGDLS, CDR2 YYNGEE. The CDR3 totals 17 residues. In DNA form, the CDR3 reads TGTGCCAGCAGCGTAGAGCTTTCAGGAAACTCCGGAAACACCATATATTTT. Its protein product is CASSVELSGNSGNTIYF.

The V call is TRBV29-1, the J call TRBJ1-1; D might be TRBD1 (6 bases). The CDR3 totals 13 residues. The V and J ends lost 0 bases and 5 bases respectively, with 10 bases between them. CDR1 is SQVTM and CDR2 is ANQGSEA in the germline V gene. CDR3 loop: CSVEEGGRTEAFF. The CDR3 coding sequence is TGCAGCGTTGAAGAAGGGGGTCGGACTGAAGCTTTCTTT.

The chain recombines TRBV7-2 with TRBJ1-2; TRBD1 matches 7 bases. Germline CDR1 and CDR2: SGHTA and FQGNSA. The J segment lost 4 bases and the V segment lost 1 base, leaving 6 bases of the junction unmatched. The CDR3 is made up of 15 amino acids. CDR3 sequence: CASSLGGGGFYGYTF. In DNA, the CDR3 is TGTGCCAGCAGCTTAGGAGGGGGCGGTTTCTATGGCTACACCTTC.

The chain employs TRBV19 and TRBJ1-5; tentatively, D is TRBD1 (5 bases). Looked up from germline, CDR1 is LNHDA and CDR2 is SQIVND (reference sequence). V gave up 7 bases and J gave up 1 base, with 14 bases separating them. This CDR3 has 15 amino acids. Here the CDR3 DNA reads TGTGCCAGTACTCCAGCCCAGGGCAGCAATCAGCCCCAGCATTTT. It encodes CASTPAQGSNQPQHF.

V and J are TRBV7-2 and TRBJ1-3, with no clear D. The germline V and J ends were trimmed by 2 bases and 4 bases, with 12 bases remaining between them. This CDR3 region has 15 residues. Germline loops: CDR1 SGHTA, CDR2 FQGNSA. This chain's CDR3 is CASSLLLDGGNTIYF. As DNA, the CDR3 is TGTGCCAGCAGCTTACTCCTCGACGGGGGAAACACCATATATTTT.

The chain's CDR3 is CASILTANTEAFF. DNA of the CDR3: TGTGCCAGTATTCTGACAGCTAACACTGAAGCTTTCTTT. The chain combines TRBV19 with TRBJ1-1, with a weak D call TRBD1 (5 bases). The CDR3 has 13 residues. Trimming stripped 7 bases from V and 2 bases from J, with 11 bases between. Looked up from germline, CDR1 is LNHDA and CDR2 is SQIVND (reference sequence).

This chain links TRBV5-1 with TRBJ1-2; D might be TRBD1 (5 bases). Germline V gives CDR1 SGHRS, CDR2 YFSETQ. Trimming left V 5 bases short and J 3 bases short, with 11 bases between. The CDR3 is made up of 13 amino acids. CDR3 residues: CASRQVSYYGYTF. The CDR3 region has the DNA TGCGCCAGCAGACAGGTGTCTTACTATGGCTACACCTTC.

The V gene is TRBV5-8, the J gene TRBJ1-2; D may be TRBD1 (6 bases). Germline V lookup: CDR1 SGHTS, CDR2 YDEGEE. V lost 2 bases to trimming and J lost 8 bases, with 19 bases between them. The CDR3 sequence is 15 residues long. CDR3 coding DNA: TGTGCCAGCAGCTTCCCCGGGGGGCGCGTGAGGGGCTACACCTTC. Protein product: CASSFPGGRVRGYTF.

The V and J genes are TRBV11-2 and TRBJ2-7; D is unclear. Trimming stripped 1 base from V and 5 bases from J, with 6 bases between. The CDR3 runs 12 residues. Germline CDR1 and CDR2: SGHAT and FQNNGV. CDR3 region: CASSLGSDEQYF. The CDR3 coding sequence is TGTGCCAGCAGCTTAGGTTCGGACGAGCAGTACTTC.

This clone has just one count. This chain links TRBV24-1 with TRBJ2-1; 7 nucleotides match TRBD1. The CDR3 extends over 16 amino acids. From germline, CDR1 is KGHDR and CDR2 SFDVKD. With V trimmed by 4 bases and J by 4 bases, 9 bases remained unmatched. As DNA, the CDR3 is TGTGCCACCAGTGACCGTACAGGGGATGGGTACAATGAGCAGTTCTTC. Translation: CATSDRTGDGYNEQFF.